Below are 15 T cell receptor beta chains sequenced from a single sample in a study of T cell responses to AZD1222 COVID-19 vaccine (dated by TCRdb to about 2021). Library preparation employed the immunoSEQ multiplex PCR assay. Entries here come from immuneACCESS through TCRdb and include only in-frame sequences with V and J called. Some clones fail to appear in such tables; in the studies checked, an unresolved V gene covers under half of the shortfall, and the cause of the remainder is unknown. The sample contains more than 140,000 clones, 80% to 95% of them found a single time. The ten largest clones capture 0.85% to 0.95% of the sample. The intended sense of this specimen's time point label: baseline before first vaccination. The label giving this sample's treatment or condition can be read as: meningococcal conjugate vaccine given as trial control. Specimen: peripheral blood, collected on day 0 of MenACWY control vaccination. These receptors were taken from an adult in good health.

The rearrangement joins TRBV6-6 to TRBJ1-5; no clear D gene. The CDR3 is 14 amino acids. V was trimmed by 4 bases and J by 5 bases, leaving 12 bases between them. Germline V gene lookup returns CDR1 MNHNY and CDR2 SVGAGI (reference sequence). CDR3 sequence (DNA): TGTGCCAGCAGTTCTTGGGTTGAAGATCAGCCCCAGCATTTT. It is translated as CASSSWVEDQPQHF.

The V gene is TRBV6-6, the J gene TRBJ1-2; no definite D call. The ends were cut back, 0 bases at V and 0 bases at J, with 5 bases in the middle. The CDR3 is made up of 14 amino acids. Per the germline V gene, CDR1 is MNHNY and CDR2 is SVGAGI (reference sequence). In DNA form, the CDR3 reads TGTGCCAGCAGTTACTCAGAGGCTAACTATGGCTACACCTTC. Translating it yields CASSYSEANYGYTF.

The rearrangement links TRBV6-5 to TRBJ1-1, with D perhaps TRBD1 (5 bases). V was trimmed by 6 bases and J by 3 bases, leaving 14 bases between them. In germline, CDR1 is MNHEY, CDR2 SVGAGI. The CDR3 is 14 residues long. CDR3 DNA sequence: TGTGCCAGCAGAGACAGCGGTGAGTACACTGAAGCTTTCTTT. Encoded protein: CASRDSGEYTEAFF.

V is TRBV4-1 and J is TRBJ1-1; D call uncertain. CDR3 size: 17 residues. Trimming took 0 bases from V and 0 from J, leaving 14 bases between them. Germline CDR1 MGHRA, CDR2 YSYEKL. The CDR3 protein is CASSQDSAGWLNTEAFF. CDR3 nucleotide sequence: TGCGCCAGCAGCCAAGATTCCGCGGGCTGGTTGAACACTGAAGCTTTCTTT.

The chain is built from TRBV7-8 and TRBJ2-1, with D perhaps TRBD2 (6 bases). Germline lookup yields CDR1 SGHVS and CDR2 FQNEAQ. Between the trimmed V and J ends, which lost 5 bases and 2 bases, there was a span of 16 bases. The CDR3 covers 16 residues. CDR3: CASSRTGTGAYNEQFF. The CDR3 DNA follows: TGTGCCAGCAGCAGAACCGGGACTGGAGCCTACAATGAGCAGTTCTTC.

This sequence joins TRBV11-3 and TRBJ1-5; D unresolved. The CDR3 length is 18 residues. Germline V CDR1 and CDR2: SGHNT, YENEEA. Trimming took 5 bases from V and 1 from J, leaving 21 bases between them. CDR3 loop: CASSDRRRSRESNQPQHF. The CDR3 coding sequence is TGTGCCAGCAGCGACCGAAGAAGGTCAAGGGAGAGCAATCAGCCCCAGCATTTT.

This chain uses TRBV5-1 with TRBJ2-1; TRBD2 aligns across 13 bases. Germline V gene sequence: CDR1 SGHRS, CDR2 YFSETQ. V was pared by 4 bases and J by 8 bases, with 12 bases of the junction left unmatched. The CDR3 extends over 17 amino acids. CDR3 loop: CASSGARTSGGQDEQFF. CDR3 bases: TGCGCCAGCAGCGGCGCACGGACTAGCGGGGGACAGGATGAGCAGTTCTTC. The full variable domain, in which reference TRBV5-1 and TRBJ2-1 provide the parts outside the CDR3, is KAGVTQTPRYLIKTRGQQVTLSCSPISGHRSVSWYQQTPGQGLQFLFEYFSETQRNKGNFPGRFSGRQFSNSRSEMNVSTLELGDSALYLCASSGARTSGGQDEQFFGPGTRLTVL.

The chain uses TRBV6-5 and TRBJ2-2; 8 nucleotides match TRBD2. The CDR3 spans 14 residues. Trimming cost V 5 bases and J 5 bases; bases outside gene matches: 4. Looked up from germline, CDR1 is MNHEY and CDR2 is SVGAGI. Here the CDR3 reads CASSRTSRTGELFF. CDR3 sequence (DNA): TGTGCCAGCAGTAGGACTAGCCGGACCGGGGAGCTGTTTTTT.

The chain links TRBV7-9 to TRBJ1-6, with a tentative D call TRBD1 (6 bases). Per germline, CDR1 SEHNR and CDR2 FQNEAQ (reference sequence). V lost 1 base to trimming and J lost 9 bases, with 10 bases between them. The CDR3 totals 14 residues. The CDR3 DNA sequence: TGTGCCAGCAGCTTAGGGGGACACCTTTCACCCCTCCACTTT. This gives the protein CASSLGGHLSPLHF.

The CDR3 region has the DNA TGTGCCAGCTCACCTACATGGGGGGGACACCACAATGAGCAGTTCTTC. Encoded protein: CASSPTWGGHHNEQFF. The J gene is TRBJ2-1, the V gene TRBV18; maybe TRBD2 (7 bases). In germline, CDR1 is KGHSH, CDR2 LQKENI. Trimming removed 3 bases at V and 5 bases at J, with 17 bases between. The CDR3 consists of 16 residues.

This chain joins TRBV14 and TRBJ2-3; TRBD2 agrees at 10 bases. The CDR3 is 15 residues long. Germline V gene lookup returns CDR1 SGHDN and CDR2 FVKESK. After removal of 2 bases from V and 3 bases from J, the junction contained 2 bases not matched to a gene. This CDR3 reads CASSQLLAGTDTQYF. CDR3 DNA sequence: TGTGCCAGCAGCCAACTACTAGCGGGAACAGATACGCAGTATTTT.

The chain links TRBV5-1 to TRBJ2-3; D is unclear. The CDR3 loop spans 14 amino acids. The germline gives CDR1 SGHRS, CDR2 YFSETQ. Trimming left V 2 bases short and J 3 bases short, with 10 bases between. The CDR3 DNA reads TGCGCCAGCAGCTTTTGGCAGGTGACAGATACGCAGTATTTT. Its translation: CASSFWQVTDTQYF.

The count of this clone is one. The CDR3 region is CSASQGTNQPQHF. The CDR3 nucleotides are TGCAGTGCTAGTCAGGGTACCAATCAGCCCCAGCATTTT. The rearrangement uses TRBV20-1 and TRBJ1-5; D is perhaps TRBD1 (5 bases). Germline V gene sequence: CDR1 DFQATT, CDR2 SNEGSKA (reference sequence). Trimming cost V 3 bases and J 3 bases, with 9 bases left between them. This CDR3 comprises 13 residues.

On this clone itself: The identical CDR3 is also encoded by other nucleotide sequences in the sample. This chain connects TRBV11-3 to TRBJ1-1; D remains ambiguous. The V end lost 0 bases, the J end lost 1 base, and 3 bases lay between the germline ends. Germline lookup yields CDR1 SGHNT and CDR2 YENEEA. CDR3 length: 13 amino acids. This chain's CDR3 is CASSLEGNTEAFF. The CDR3 DNA follows: TGTGCCAGCAGCTTAGAAGGGAACACTGAAGCTTTCTTT.

The CDR3 spells CASSPLSMNTEAFF. The CDR3 DNA follows: TGTGCCAGCTCACCGCTGAGCATGAACACTGAAGCTTTCTTT. The chain combines TRBV18 with TRBJ1-1; D is unclear. Germline-derived CDR1 and CDR2 are KGHSH and LQKENI. Trimming stripped 3 bases from V and 0 bases from J, with 8 bases between. This CDR3 has 14 amino acids.